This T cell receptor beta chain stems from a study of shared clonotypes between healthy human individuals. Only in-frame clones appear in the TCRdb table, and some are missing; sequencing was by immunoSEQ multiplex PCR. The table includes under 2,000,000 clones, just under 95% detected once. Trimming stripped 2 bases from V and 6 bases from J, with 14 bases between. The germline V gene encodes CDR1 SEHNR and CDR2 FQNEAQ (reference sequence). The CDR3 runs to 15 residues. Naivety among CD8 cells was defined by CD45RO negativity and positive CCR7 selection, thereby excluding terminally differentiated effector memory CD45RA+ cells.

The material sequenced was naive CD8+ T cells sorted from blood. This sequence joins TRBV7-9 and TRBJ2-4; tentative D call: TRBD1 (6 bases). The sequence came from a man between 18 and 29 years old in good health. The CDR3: CASSLTGSVGNIQYF. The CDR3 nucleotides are TGTGCCAGCAGCTTAACAGGGAGTGTGGGAAACATTCAGTACTTC. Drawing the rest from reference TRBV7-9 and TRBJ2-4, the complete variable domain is DTGVSQNPRHKITKRGQNVTFRCDPISEHNRLYWYRQTLGQGPEFLTYFQNEAQLEKSRLLSDRFSAERPKGSFSTLEIQRTEQGDSAMYLCASSLTGSVGNIQYFGAGTRLSVL.